This TCR beta chain came from a study of T cell clones after liver transplantation. Overall study context: Liver transplant recipients had immunosuppression withdrawal attempted within 2 years. Post-transplant blood was tracked for graft-donor-reactive T cell clones identified in a pre-transplant mixed lymphocyte reaction. As an antigen-independent comparator, third-party-reactive TCRbeta sequences came from pre-transplant mixed lymphocyte reactions.

Study findings and constraints: Graft donor-reactive T cells may have migrated into the graft rather than being deleted.

About this clone: Its specificity is not known.

The CDR3 length is 13 residues. The germline V gene encodes CDR1 MNHNS and CDR2 SASEGT. V lost 2 bases and J lost 6, with 10 bases in between. Assay: immunoSEQ multiplex PCR; the TCRdb copy retains only in-frame clones and omits some. The table records roughly 62,000 clones, 70% of them present only once. This sequence joins TRBV6-1 and TRBJ1-2, with D possibly TRBD1 on 6 matching bases. The source material was CD4+ T cells from blood, sampled at the roughly 16-month timepoint. This TCR came from a human patient who received a liver transplant. Some of the T cells may derive from the graft donor. The CDR3 loop reads CASSENAGDGYTF. The CDR3 coding sequence is TGTGCCAGCAGTGAAAACGCAGGGGATGGCTACACCTTC.